This T cell receptor beta chain is from a study of T-cell reconstitution after alpha-beta-depleted transplantation in children. This clonotype was counted at least ten times. Library preparation (for TCRbeta) was performed with unique molecular identifiers. Via MiXCR, TCRdb re-called the PCR reads, giving one row per CDR3 protein. The data hold hundreds of thousands of distinct CDR3 sequences, with over 10% observed a single time. CDR1 is MGHRA and CDR2 is YSYEKL in the germline V gene. The CDR3 covers 16 residues. Unmatched junction bases numbered 6, after V lost 0 bases and J lost 8 bases. This TCR derives from a girl aged 2-15 years with congenital amegakaryocytic thrombocytopenia, due to receive a stem cell transplant. The chain has TRBV4-1 and TRBJ1-3; the match to TRBD1 covers 11 bases. This specimen was PBMCs, taken before TCRalphabeta/CD19-depleted stem cell transplant. CDR3 residues: CASSQESGQGVDTIYF. The CDR3, as DNA: TGCGCCAGCAGCCAAGAGTCGGGACAGGGGGTTGACACCATATATTTT.